The subject of this entry is one T cell receptor beta chain. The antigen remains unidentified. This CDR3 is also generated by other DNA sequences in the sample. Across several immunoSEQ plates, the genomic DNA of each subset was split evenly. Here immunoSEQ multiplex PCR was the method, and the copy in TCRdb shows in-frame clones only, minus some. The profile shows millions of clones, roughly 91% of them singletons. This entry belongs to a study of shared clonotypes between healthy human individuals. There are 14 residues in the CDR3. V dropped 2 bases and J dropped 4; count of bases not matched to a gene: 3. From germline, CDR1 is MNHEY and CDR2 SMNVEV (reference sequence). It was CD45RO-negative cells, positively selected for CCR7, that made up naive CD8 cells, with terminally differentiated effector memory CD45RA+ cells excluded. Nashville, Tennessee was home to all donors, who were Caucasian adults.

Findings of the study overall: Clonotypes that were shared across a handful of donors made up around 5% of naive CD4 clonotypes. Exclusively blood specimens were collected; tissue repertoires likely differ.

The sequence was collected from a man younger than 35 in good health. Some clones in this sample may be carry-over from other donors' samples. V gene TRBV27 combines with J gene TRBJ2-5; 8 nucleotides align to TRBD2. The sequenced material came from naive CD8+ T cells from PBMCs. Here the CDR3 DNA reads TGTGCCAGCAGTTTAGTCCGGGGGGGAGAGACCCAGTACTTC. Translating it yields CASSLVRGGETQYF.